The T cell receptor beta chain described here comes from a study of PD-1 blockade in classical Hodgkin lymphoma. V shed 4 bases and J shed 2 bases, with 12 bases lying between them. Germline V gene lookup returns CDR1 SNHLY and CDR2 FYNNEI. This CDR3 is built from 15 residues. As for this clone: Its cognate antigen is unknown.

Study results and limitations: As was reported, newly diagnosed patients showed lower baseline TCR diversity than healthy donors did. Nothing has yet pinned down what causes the repertoire differences, possibly disease activity or prior therapy.

Documented time point: newly diagnosed, previously untreated cHL patient sample. By magnetic negative selection, CD4+ T cells were purified from thawed PBMCs. The study compared against PBMCs from newly diagnosed, untreated classical Hodgkin lymphoma. Clones were read by immunoSEQ multiplex PCR, and TCRdb kept only the in-frame ones, dropping some. This repertoire shows tens of thousands of clones, about 87% found once; its top ten account for roughly 1.2%. The TCR originated in a human donor with classical Hodgkin lymphoma. This chain joins TRBV2 and TRBJ2-1; unclear D gene. Specimen: CD4+ T cells from blood. The CDR3 coding sequence is TGTGCCAGCAGTGCGAACAGCTTCACCTACAATGAGCAGTTCTTC. It is translated as CASSANSFTYNEQFF.